This record covers a single TCR beta chain. The antigen is undetermined. These data belong to a study of shared clonotypes between healthy human individuals. The overall study: Donors were two women and a few men aged 18 to 49. The plates for each donor numbered three CD4 naive, three CD4 memory, two CD8 naive and one CD8 memory.

Researchers partitioned CD4+ cells into CD45RA+ naive and CD45RA-negative memory subsets. Findings and limits, study-wide: The study drew on few donors, limiting represented genetic and exposure-history diversity.

TCRdb's copy holds only in-frame clones and misses some; the assay was immunoSEQ multiplex PCR. This table holds 980,000 or so clones, 76% found once. The sequence came from a man aged 18 to 29 in good health. Sequences were obtained from memory CD4+ T cells sorted from blood. Sample subset: CD45RA-negative fraction.

CDR3 amino acids: CASGLGTALNYGYTF. The CDR3 DNA follows: TGTGCTAGTGGTTTAGGAACCGCTTTGAACTATGGCTACACCTTC. V usage is TRBV12-5 and J usage is TRBJ1-2; D gene uncertain. The CDR3 runs to 15 residues. The ends were cut back, 3 bases at V and 2 bases at J, with 13 bases in the middle. The germline CDR1 and CDR2 sequences are LGHNT and FRNRAP.